This is a list of T cell receptor beta chains from one sample in a study of blood T cell repertoires in COVID-19. The repertoire was sequenced with immunoSEQ multiplex PCR; TCRdb's copy has only in-frame clones and lacks some. The data hold 140,000 to 150,000 clones, with about four fifths observed a single time. The sequenced sample was peripheral blood. These receptors came from a human donor in a cohort sampled during active COVID-19. The CDR3 runs from the conserved cysteine through the conserved F or W. The D gene is left open where the match is weak. The listing skips clone size in some rows; elsewhere it reads once, few, many or a size class.

v_gene	d_gene	j_gene	abundance	CDR3aa	CDR3nt
TRBV6-5	-	TRBJ2-7	once	CASSPEAVTAYEQYF	TGTGCCAGCAGCCCCGAGGCCGTGACAGCCTACGAGCAGTACTTC
TRBV5-4	TRBD1	TRBJ1-3	-	CASSAGGANGNTIYF	TGTGCCAGCAGCGCAGGGGGCGCAAATGGAAACACCATATATTTT
TRBV4-2	-	TRBJ2-5	once	CASSQEHDWQETQYF	TGTGCCAGCAGCCAAGAACACGACTGGCAAGAGACCCAGTACTTC
TRBV2	-	TRBJ1-2	-	CASSEWRDGNGYTF	TGTGCCAGCAGTGAGTGGAGGGACGGTAATGGCTACACCTTC
TRBV11-2	TRBD1	TRBJ2-7	-	CASSAYRGRALYEQYF	TGTGCCAGCAGCGCATACAGGGGGCGCGCTCTCTACGAGCAGTACTTC
TRBV5-8	-	TRBJ1-1	-	CASSPAEMTEAFF	TGTGCCAGCAGCCCGGCGGAGATGACTGAAGCTTTCTTT
TRBV6-1	TRBD1	TRBJ2-3	-	CASSELGTVGDTQYF	TGTGCCAGCAGTGAACTCGGGACAGTGGGAGATACGCAGTATTTT
TRBV6-5	-	TRBJ2-2	-	CASSTRGRELFF	TGTGCCAGCAGCACCCGAGGCCGGGAGCTGTTTTTT
TRBV30	TRBD1	TRBJ1-1	few	CAWRKGQGAFF	TGTGCCTGGAGAAAAGGACAGGGTGCTTTCTTT
TRBV5-1	-	TRBJ2-6	-	CASSTRQSSGANVLTF	TGCGCCAGCAGCACCCGACAGAGCTCTGGGGCCAACGTCCTGACTTTC
TRBV7-2	-	TRBJ2-7	-	CASSLRGYEQYF	TGTGCCAGCAGCTTAAGAGGCTACGAGCAGTACTTC
TRBV5-4	TRBD1	TRBJ1-6	few	CASSFGTGFNSPLHF	TGTGCCAGCAGCTTCGGGACAGGCTTTAATTCACCCCTCCACTTT
TRBV2	-	TRBJ1-6	-	CASSTREPHNSPLHF	TGTGCCAGCAGTACTAGGGAGCCCCATAATTCACCCCTCCACTTT
TRBV30	-	TRBJ1-1	-	CAWSVEDTEAFF	TGTGCCTGGAGTGTCGAGGACACTGAAGCTTTCTTT
TRBV2	TRBD1	TRBJ1-1	once	CASSDQGGLAEAFF	TGTGCCAGCAGTGACCAGGGGGGTCTCGCTGAAGCTTTCTTT
TRBV29-1	-	TRBJ1-2	-	CSALGGPANYGYTF	TGCAGCGCTCTGGGGGGGCCCGCTAACTATGGCTACACCTTC
TRBV19	TRBD1	TRBJ2-2	-	CASSLGAGQGNTGELFF	TGTGCCAGTAGTTTAGGGGCAGGACAGGGGAACACCGGGGAGCTGTTTTTT
TRBV30	TRBD1	TRBJ1-1	-	CAWGGQENTEAFF	TGTGCCTGGGGTGGACAGGAGAACACTGAAGCTTTCTTT
TRBV11-2	-	TRBJ1-2	-	CASSLNRDGYTF	TGTGCCAGCAGCCTGAACAGGGATGGCTACACCTTC
TRBV7-9	-	TRBJ1-2	-	CASSPAWGSKDGGYTF	TGTGCCAGCAGCCCTGCATGGGGCTCGAAAGATGGAGGCTACACCTTC
TRBV6-6	TRBD1	TRBJ2-1	-	CASRNRDRRYNEQFF	TGTGCCAGCAGGAACCGGGACAGGCGCTACAATGAGCAGTTCTTC
TRBV15	-	TRBJ1-6	once	CATSRAAGGNSPLHF	TGTGCCACCAGCAGAGCGGCAGGTGGTAATTCACCCCTCCACTTT
TRBV11-1	TRBD1	TRBJ1-2	-	CASSSTGSAYGYTF	TGTGCCAGCAGCTCGACAGGGTCGGCCTATGGCTACACCTTC
TRBV7-9	-	TRBJ1-4	-	CASSLGGRQGFEKLFF	TGTGCCAGCAGCTTAGGGGGTCGGCAGGGTTTCGAAAAACTGTTTTTT
TRBV12-3/TRBV12-4	TRBD1	TRBJ2-1	-	CASSWGQGGEQFF	TGTGCCAGCAGTTGGGGACAGGGGGGTGAGCAGTTCTTC
TRBV20-1	-	TRBJ1-1	-	CSRSRNTEAFF	TGCAGTCGCAGTCGGAACACTGAAGCTTTCTTT
TRBV12-5	-	TRBJ2-2	-	CASGLVLGERTGELFF	TGTGCTAGTGGTTTGGTACTTGGCGAGAGGACCGGGGAGCTGTTTTTT
TRBV27	-	TRBJ2-1	-	CASSLTGALYNEQFF	TGTGCCAGCAGTTTAACGGGAGCTCTCTACAATGAGCAGTTCTTC
TRBV12-3/TRBV12-4	-	TRBJ2-7	-	CASSLSPLYEQYF	TGTGCCAGCAGTCTCTCACCACTCTACGAGCAGTACTTC
TRBV7-9	TRBD2	TRBJ2-3	-	CASSYTSGGTDTQYF	TGTGCCAGCAGTTACACTAGCGGGGGCACAGATACGCAGTATTTT
TRBV18	-	TRBJ1-1	-	CASSQPGGGSTEAFF	TGTGCCAGCTCACAGCCTGGGGGGGGAAGCACTGAAGCTTTCTTT
TRBV7-3	-	TRBJ2-1	-	CASSLVGLAYEQFF	TGTGCCAGCAGCTTAGTGGGGCTAGCGTATGAGCAGTTCTTC
TRBV30	-	TRBJ2-7	-	CATGVRDEQYF	TGTGCCACGGGGGTGAGGGACGAGCAGTACTTC